These T cell receptor beta chains were read from a single sample in a study of blood T cells in healthy people across ages. TCRdb re-derived calls from the 5' RACE reads in MiXCR, one entry per CDR3 protein. This sample has 780,000 or so distinct CDR3 sequences, with roughly 50% found just once. The sequencing input was blood. These receptors all stem from a man of 80 years or more in good health. Both conserved end residues are part of each CDR3. The D gene is left open where the match is weak.

J | V | D | CDR3
TRBJ2-7 | TRBV7-2 | TRBD1 | CASSLARGTGKDEQYF
TRBJ2-3 | TRBV24-1 | . | CATSAATEMADTQYF
TRBJ2-3 | TRBV6-1 | . | CASSAQGDTDTQYF
TRBJ2-7 | TRBV6-6 | TRBD2 | CASGGTSGRTYEQYF
TRBJ1-1 | TRBV20-1 | . | CSARDPQDPFTEAFF
TRBJ2-3 | TRBV3-1 | . | CASSQKGDTQYF
TRBJ2-7 | TRBV7-2 | TRBD2 | CASSPSGSYYEQYF
TRBJ2-5 | TRBV20-1 | TRBD2 | CSAPKREPQETQYF
TRBJ1-2 | TRBV24-1 | . | CATSATGSNGYTF
TRBJ2-7 | TRBV27 | . | CASSLSWGDSLYEQYF
TRBJ2-1 | TRBV12-3/TRBV12-4 | . | CASSPEVFSEQFF
TRBJ1-6 | TRBV28 | TRBD1 | CASSGPGQGSYNSPLHF
TRBJ2-1 | TRBV6-5 | TRBD2 | CASSRGGRDEQFF
. | TRBV28 | TRBD2 | CASSPQSWDYSYEQYF
TRBJ2-3 | TRBV29-1 | . | CSVEDPPGSDTQYF
TRBJ2-3 | TRBV7-2 | . | CASSSRLIPTFTDTQYF
TRBJ1-4 | TRBV12-5 | . | CASGQASTNEKLFF